The present T cell receptor beta chain was sequenced within a study of blood T cell repertoires in COVID-19. Across the whole study: Italy, Spain and the United States were the sources of the convalescent and acute COVID-19 samples. T cells, B-cell-depleted T cells, or PBMCs supplied cDNA or gDNA.

Germline V CDR1 and CDR2: LNHNV, YYDKDF (reference sequence). CDR3 length: 13 amino acids. Trimming pared 0 bases from V and 3 bases from J, leaving 6 bases between. Under the authors' procedure: Counts of nucleated cells, estimated from reference gene primer amplification, were obtained. Only in-frame clones appear in the TCRdb table, and some are missing; sequencing was by immunoSEQ multiplex PCR. The V and J calls and the clone size are those of that table, but D and trimming were determined from the DNA. The sample yields some 130,000 clones, around four fifths seen once. J is TRBJ2-7 and V is TRBV15, with D possibly TRBD1 on 5 matching bases. This TCR was sampled from a man aged 55 to 69 who had recovered from COVID-19. The specimen was peripheral blood. In DNA, the CDR3 is TGTGCCACCAGCAGAGACCAGGGCTACGAGCAGTACTTC. It yields the protein CATSRDQGYEQYF.